One and the same sample provided the 4 T cell receptor beta chains below, sequenced in a study of blood T cells in healthy people across ages. The authors ran a second PCR of about 6 to 11 cycles using a sample-barcoded 5' primer and a J-beta primer mix. Via MiXCR, TCRdb re-called the 5' RACE reads, giving one row per CDR3 protein. Altogether about 840,000 distinct CDR3 sequences are present, almost 30% being singletons, with the ten largest covering 10%. In addition, the sample was reused for a study of T cells of mothers and their children.

Sequencing was carried out using blood. The receptor set was obtained from a woman in her 40s in good health.

This chain joins TRBV5-1 and TRBJ1-4; 9 nucleotides align to TRBD1. Germline loops: CDR1 SGHRS, CDR2 YFSETQ. The CDR3 consists of 17 residues. Unmatched junction bases numbered 14, after V lost 3 bases and J lost 8 bases. CDR3 nucleotides: TGCGCCAGCAGCTCGGACAGGGGCCCTTCAAGAGGGGAAAAACTGTTTTTT. It is translated as CASSSDRGPSRGEKLFF. Filled out from reference TRBV5-1 and TRBJ1-4, the complete variable domain reads KAGVTQTPRYLIKTRGQQVTLSCSPISGHRSVSWYQQTPGQGLQFLFEYFSETQRNKGNFPGRFSGRQFSNSRSEMNVSTLELGDSALYLCASSSDRGPSRGEKLFFGSGTQLSVL.

Remarks on this clonotype: A much bigger clone sits one base away, suggesting this may be a read error. The chain uses TRBV20-1 and TRBJ2-1, with a possible D match to TRBD2 (6 bases). The CDR3 length is 12 residues. Looked up from germline, CDR1 is DFQATT and CDR2 is SNEGSKA (reference sequence). The germline V and J ends were trimmed by 5 bases and 6 bases, with 11 bases remaining between them. The CDR3 nucleotides are TGCAGTGCTGGGGGGTGCAGCAATGAGCAGTTCTTC. It is translated as CSAGGCSNEQFF.

This chain joins TRBV24-1 and TRBJ2-5; 12 bases are a match to TRBD2. Germline CDR1 KGHDR, CDR2 SFDVKD. Losses at the gene ends were 4 bases for V and 11 bases for J; bases not matched to a gene: 19. CDR3 size: 18 residues. The CDR3 sequence is CATSDPSRLAGGVREQYF. The CDR3 DNA reads TGTGCCACCAGTGACCCATCGAGGCTAGCGGGGGGGGTTAGGGAGCAGTACTTC.

The chain links TRBV7-9 to TRBJ1-4; TRBD1 is a possible D gene (5 bases). V was trimmed by 5 bases and J by 7 bases, leaving 14 bases between them. This CDR3 comprises 14 residues. From germline, CDR1 is SEHNR and CDR2 FQNEAQ (reference sequence). As DNA, the CDR3 is TGTGCCAGCAGCCGCGACAGCGCGAGTGAAAAACTGTTTTTT. Its protein is CASSRDSASEKLFF.